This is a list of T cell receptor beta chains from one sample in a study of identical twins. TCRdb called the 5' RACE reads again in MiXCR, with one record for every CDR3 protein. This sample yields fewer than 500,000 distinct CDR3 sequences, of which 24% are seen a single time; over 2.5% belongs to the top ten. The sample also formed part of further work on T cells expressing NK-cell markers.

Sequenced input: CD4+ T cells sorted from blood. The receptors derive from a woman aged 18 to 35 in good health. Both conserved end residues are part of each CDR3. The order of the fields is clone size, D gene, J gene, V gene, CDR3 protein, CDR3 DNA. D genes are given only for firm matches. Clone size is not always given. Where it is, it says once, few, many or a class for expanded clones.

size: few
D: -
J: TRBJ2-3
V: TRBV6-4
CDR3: CASSTTDTDTQYF
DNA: TGTGCCAGCAGTACGACAGACACAGATACGCAGTATTTT

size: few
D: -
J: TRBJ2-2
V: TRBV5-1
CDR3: CASSLSRVANTGELFF
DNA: TGCGCCAGCAGCTTGAGCAGGGTCGCGAACACCGGGGAGCTGTTTTTT

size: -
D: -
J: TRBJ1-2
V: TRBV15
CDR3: CATSRDYNGGGYTF
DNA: TGTGCCACCAGCAGAGATTACAATGGCGGGGGCTACACCTTC

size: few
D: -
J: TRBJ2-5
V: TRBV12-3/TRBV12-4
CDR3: CASSPAPRPETQYF
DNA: TGTGCCAGCAGTCCCGCACCGCGACCAGAGACCCAGTACTTC

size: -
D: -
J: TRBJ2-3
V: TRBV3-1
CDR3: CASSQVFEAQYF
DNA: TGTGCCAGCAGCCAAGTCTTTGAGGCGCAGTATTTT

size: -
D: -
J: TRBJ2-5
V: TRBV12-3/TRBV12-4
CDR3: CASSPQEAERGETQYF
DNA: TGTGCCAGCAGTCCCCAAGAAGCGGAGAGGGGAGAGACCCAGTACTTC

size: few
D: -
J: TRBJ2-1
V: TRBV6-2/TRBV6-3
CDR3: CASSQRYNEQFF
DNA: TGTGCCAGCAGTCAGCGCTACAATGAGCAGTTCTTC

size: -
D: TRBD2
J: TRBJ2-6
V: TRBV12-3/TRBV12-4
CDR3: CASSSTSGRGFSGANVLTF
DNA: TGTGCCAGCAGTTCCACTAGCGGGAGGGGTTTCTCTGGGGCCAACGTCCTGACTTTC

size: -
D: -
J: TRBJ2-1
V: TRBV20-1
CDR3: CSAKRAGRTNEQFF
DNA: TGCAGTGCCAAGCGGGCGGGGCGAACGAATGAGCAGTTCTTC

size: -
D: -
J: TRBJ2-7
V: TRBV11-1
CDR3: CASSLISGTAYEQYF
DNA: TGTGCCAGCAGCTTAATATCCGGGACGGCCTACGAGCAGTACTTC

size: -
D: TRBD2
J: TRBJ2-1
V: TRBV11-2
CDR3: CASSRRETNEQFF
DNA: TGTGCCAGCAGCCGGCGGGAGACCAATGAGCAGTTCTTC

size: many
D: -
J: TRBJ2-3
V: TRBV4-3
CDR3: CASSQDHSGLAQYF
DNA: TGCGCCAGCAGCCAAGATCACAGCGGGTTGGCGCAGTATTTT

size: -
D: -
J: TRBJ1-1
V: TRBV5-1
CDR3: CASSIPGDTEAFF
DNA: TGCGCCAGCTCGATCCCGGGGGACACTGAAGCTTTCTTT

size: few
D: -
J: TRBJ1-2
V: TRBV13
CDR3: CASSLVQNYGYTF
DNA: TGTGCCAGCAGTCTCGTACAGAACTATGGCTACACCTTC

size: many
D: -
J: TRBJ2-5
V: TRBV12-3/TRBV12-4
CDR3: CASSSGETQYF
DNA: TGTGCCAGCAGCTCAGGGGAGACCCAGTACTTC

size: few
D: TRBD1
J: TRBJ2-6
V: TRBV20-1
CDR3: CSAMGTVGSGASNVLTF
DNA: TGCAGTGCTATGGGGACAGTGGGGAGCGGAGCCTCCAACGTCCTGACTTTC

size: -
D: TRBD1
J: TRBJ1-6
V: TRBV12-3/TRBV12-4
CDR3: CASTLGQGNSPLHF
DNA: TGTGCCAGCACCCTGGGACAGGGTAATTCACCCCTCCACTTT

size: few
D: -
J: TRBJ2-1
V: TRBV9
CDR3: CASSAPNVNEQFF
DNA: TGTGCCAGCAGCGCCCCCAACGTTAATGAGCAGTTCTTC

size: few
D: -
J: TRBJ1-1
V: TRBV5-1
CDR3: CASSRLGVVTEAFF
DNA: TGCGCCAGCAGTCGTCTAGGAGTGGTCACTGAAGCTTTCTTT

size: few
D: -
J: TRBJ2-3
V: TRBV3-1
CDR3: CASSIRPGTTQYF
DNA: TGTGCCAGCAGCATCCGCCCCGGGACTACGCAGTATTTT

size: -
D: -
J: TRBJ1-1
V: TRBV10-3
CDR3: CAIQEEGRTTEAFF
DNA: TGTGCCATCCAAGAGGAGGGGAGGACCACTGAAGCTTTCTTT

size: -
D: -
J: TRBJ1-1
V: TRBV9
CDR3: CASSFPRGGENTEAFF
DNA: TGTGCCAGCAGCTTTCCCCGGGGAGGCGAGAACACTGAAGCTTTCTTT

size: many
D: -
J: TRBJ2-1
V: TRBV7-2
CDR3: CASSLGPGNEQFF
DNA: TGTGCCAGCAGCTTAGGGCCCGGCAATGAGCAGTTCTTC

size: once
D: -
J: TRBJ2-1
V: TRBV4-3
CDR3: CASSQTSLMANEQFF
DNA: TGCGCCAGCAGCCAAACTAGTCTGATGGCGAATGAGCAGTTCTTC

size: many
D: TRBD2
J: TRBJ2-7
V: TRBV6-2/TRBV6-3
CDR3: CASISGRYEQYF
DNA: TGTGCCAGCATCAGCGGGAGATACGAGCAGTACTTC

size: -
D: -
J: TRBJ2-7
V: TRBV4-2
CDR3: CASSAGHFCEQYF
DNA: TGTGCCAGCAGCGCCGGGCACTTCTGCGAGCAGTACTTC

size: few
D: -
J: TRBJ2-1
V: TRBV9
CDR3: CASSPLRGGDNEQFF
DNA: TGTGCCAGCAGCCCCTTGAGGGGGGGAGACAATGAGCAGTTCTTC

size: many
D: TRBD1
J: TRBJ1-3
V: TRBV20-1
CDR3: CSAADRGSGNTIYF
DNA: TGCAGTGCAGCTGACAGGGGATCAGGAAACACCATATATTTT

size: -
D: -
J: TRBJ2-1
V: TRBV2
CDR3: CASSIGTPTYNEQFF
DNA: TGTGCCAGCAGTATTGGGACTCCCACTTACAATGAGCAGTTCTTC

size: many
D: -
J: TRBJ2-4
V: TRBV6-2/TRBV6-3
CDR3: CASSPLDGKNIQYF
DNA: TGTGCCAGCAGCCCGCTAGATGGCAAAAACATTCAGTACTTC

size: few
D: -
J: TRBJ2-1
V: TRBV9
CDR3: CASSATGFYNEQFF
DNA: TGTGCCAGCAGCGCCACAGGGTTCTACAATGAGCAGTTCTTC

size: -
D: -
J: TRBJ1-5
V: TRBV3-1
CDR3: CASSQRDQPQHF
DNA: TGTGCCAGCAGCCAGCGGGATCAGCCCCAGCATTTT

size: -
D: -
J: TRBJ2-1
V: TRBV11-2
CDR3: CASRATHRRYNEQFF
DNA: TGTGCCAGCAGGGCTACACATCGGAGGTACAATGAGCAGTTCTTC

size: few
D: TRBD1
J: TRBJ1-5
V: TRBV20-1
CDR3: CSASNSGGGGQPQHF
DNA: TGCAGTGCGAGCAACTCAGGGGGCGGGGGTCAGCCCCAGCATTTT

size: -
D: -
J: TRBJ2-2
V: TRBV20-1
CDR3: CSAPYWGTGELFF
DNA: TGCAGTGCACCCTACTGGGGGACCGGGGAGCTGTTTTTT

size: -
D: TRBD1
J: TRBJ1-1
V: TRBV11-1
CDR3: CASSVQGGTEAFF
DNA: TGTGCCAGCAGCGTACAGGGGGGTACTGAAGCTTTCTTT

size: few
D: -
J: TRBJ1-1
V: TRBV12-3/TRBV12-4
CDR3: CASSLSWGTPDPEAFF
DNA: TGTGCCAGCAGTTTGTCTTGGGGGACGCCGGACCCTGAAGCTTTCTTT

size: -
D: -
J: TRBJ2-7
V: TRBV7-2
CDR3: CASSSDWTSREQYF
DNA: TGTGCCAGCAGCTCCGACTGGACCTCTCGGGAGCAGTACTTC

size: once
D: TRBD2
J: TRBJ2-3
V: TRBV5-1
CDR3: CASSVAGSTSTDTQYF
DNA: TGCGCCAGCAGCGTAGCGGGTAGCACTAGCACAGATACGCAGTATTTT

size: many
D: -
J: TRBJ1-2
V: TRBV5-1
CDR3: CASSLDAGYTF
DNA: TGCGCCAGCAGCTTGGATGCTGGCTACACCTTC

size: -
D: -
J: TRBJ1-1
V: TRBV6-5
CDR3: CASSYPSGGTEAFF
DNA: TGTGCCAGCAGTTACCCCTCGGGGGGCACTGAAGCTTTCTTT

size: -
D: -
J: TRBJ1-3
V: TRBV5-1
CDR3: CASNAGNGNTIYF
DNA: TGCGCCAGCAATGCGGGGAACGGAAACACCATATATTTT